This is a list of T cell receptor beta chains from one sample in a study of T cells in Graves' hyperthyroidism and ophthalmopathy. TCRdb re-called the multiplex PCR reads through MiXCR, storing one row per CDR3 protein. Of some 300,000 distinct CDR3 sequences in the sample, 13% are singletons; the top ten hold roughly 7.5%. Specimen: blood. Every receptor here comes from a woman in her twenties or thirties with Graves' hyperthyroidism that later progressed to Graves' ophthalmopathy. The CDR3 runs from the conserved cysteine through the conserved F or W. The D gene is left open where the match is weak. Rows may omit the clone size; those that give it use once, few, many or a size class.

D,J,size,V,DNA,CDR3
TRBD2,TRBJ2-5,NA,TRBV20-1,TGCAGTGCGGACCGGGTGGGGCGGGGGCAAGAGACCCAGTACTTC,CSADRVGRGQETQYF
NA,TRBJ2-6,NA,TRBV20-1,TGCAGTGCCAGCCAGACAGCCTCTGGGGCCAACGTCCTGACTTTC,CSASQTASGANVLTF
NA,TRBJ2-1,many,TRBV25-1,TGTGCCAGCAGTGAATATGGGGGGCCCCAGAATGAGCAGTTCTTC,CASSEYGGPQNEQFF
NA,TRBJ2-1,NA,TRBV3-1,TGCGCCAGCAGCCAAGAGGGCTACAGCTCCTACAATGAGCAGTTCTTC,CASSQEGYSSYNEQFF
NA,TRBJ1-5,many,TRBV6-1,TGTGCCAGCAGTTCTCGGACAGTTAATTATCAGCCCCAGCATTTT,CASSSRTVNYQPQHF
NA,TRBJ1-2,NA,TRBV28,TGTGCCAGCAGTTTAGGGGGGTGGGGGGACTACACCTTC,CASSLGGWGDYTF
NA,TRBJ2-7,many,TRBV12-3/TRBV12-4,TGTGCCAGCACCGTGGGGGGGCTATCCGAGCAGTACTTC,CASTVGGLSEQYF
NA,TRBJ2-3,many,TRBV28,TGTGCCAGCAGTTTCCGGATAACAGATACGCAGTATTTT,CASSFRITDTQYF
NA,TRBJ2-1,many,TRBV7-2,TGTGCCAGCAGCCAACAGAGCGGCCCCTACAATGAGCAGTTCTTC,CASSQQSGPYNEQFF
NA,TRBJ1-3,NA,TRBV20-1,TGCAGTGCTGGGGGTCTCGAGGGCGCTGGAAACACCATATATTTT,CSAGGLEGAGNTIYF
NA,TRBJ2-1,NA,TRBV14,TGTGCCAGCAGCCACGACGGGGGAGCCTCCTACAATGAGCAGTTCTTC,CASSHDGGASYNEQFF
TRBD1,TRBJ1-1,many,TRBV5-1,TGCGCCAGCAGCTATAAGACAGGGATGAACACTGAAGCTTTCTTT,CASSYKTGMNTEAFF
NA,TRBJ2-1,many,TRBV20-1,TGCAGTGCTAGAGATTTTAGTTCACCCCTCTACAATGAGCAGTTCTTC,CSARDFSSPLYNEQFF
TRBD2,TRBJ2-3,many,TRBV12-3/TRBV12-4,TGTGCCAGCAGTTTCCTAGCGGGACGCACAGATACGCAGTATTTT,CASSFLAGRTDTQYF
NA,TRBJ2-7,many,TRBV29-1,TGCAGCGTTGAGCATCGAACAGGGCGGTGGTACGAGCAGTACTTC,CSVEHRTGRWYEQYF
NA,TRBJ2-4,many,TRBV19,TGTGCCAGTAGTATAGAGGACAGCGTTCACATTCAGTACTTC,CASSIEDSVHIQYF
NA,TRBJ2-7,NA,TRBV20-1,TGCAGTGCCCCCGCACTCGTCACCTACGAGCAGTACTTC,CSAPALVTYEQYF
TRBD1,TRBJ2-2,many,TRBV28,TGTGCCAGCAGTTTAATTGACAGGGGGCATAGCGACGGGGAGCTGTTTTTT,CASSLIDRGHSDGELFF
NA,TRBJ2-3,NA,TRBV6-2/TRBV6-3,TGTGCCAGCACGAGTGCGAGGAGGGGCACAGATACGCAGTATTTT,CASTSARRGTDTQYF
TRBD2,TRBJ2-7,few,TRBV19,TGTGCCAGTAGCCTACTAGCGGGGGCATTTTTGGAGCAGTACTTC,CASSLLAGAFLEQYF
NA,TRBJ2-7,many,TRBV3-1,TGTGCCAGCACCCACCCGGGAACCTACGAGCAGTACTTC,CASTHPGTYEQYF
TRBD2,TRBJ2-7,many,TRBV5-1,TGCGCCAGCAGCTTGGGACTAGCGGTCTCCTACGAGCAGTACTTC,CASSLGLAVSYEQYF
NA,TRBJ2-3,few,TRBV9,TGTGCCAGCAACGGGGGGCCTGGTAGCACAGATACGCAGTATTTT,CASNGGPGSTDTQYF
NA,TRBJ2-7,NA,TRBV5-4,TGTGCCAGCAGCTTGGGACAGGCGGGCTCCTACGAGCAGTACTTC,CASSLGQAGSYEQYF
NA,TRBJ1-1,many,TRBV28,TGTGCCAGCAGTTCCCCTTTAGGGACTGAAGCTTTCTTT,CASSSPLGTEAFF
TRBD2,TRBJ2-1,many,TRBV7-9,TGTGCCAGCAGCCGACTAGCAATTGAGCAGTTCTTC,CASSRLAIEQFF
TRBD1,TRBJ2-4,few,TRBV20-1,TGCAGTGCTGGGACAGGGGGATCAACCAAAAACATTCAGTACTTC,CSAGTGGSTKNIQYF
NA,TRBJ1-1,many,TRBV28,TGTGCCAGCAGTTTACCTGGACAAGTCACTGAAGCTTTCTTT,CASSLPGQVTEAFF
TRBD2,TRBJ2-1,many,TRBV20-1,TGCAGTGCTAGAGATAGCGGGGTCTCCTACAATGAGCAGTTCTTC,CSARDSGVSYNEQFF
NA,TRBJ1-2,once,TRBV12-3/TRBV12-4,TGTGCCGGGGAGACAGGTTTTAACTATGGCTACACCTTC,CAGETGFNYGYTF
TRBD2,TRBJ2-7,few,TRBV6-5,TGTGCCAGCAGTTGGACTAGCGGGAGACTACACGAGCAGTACTTC,CASSWTSGRLHEQYF
TRBD2,TRBJ2-1,many,TRBV19,TGTGCCGCGGCCCTAAGCGGGGCCTACAATGAGCAGTTCTTC,CAAALSGAYNEQFF
TRBD1,TRBJ2-7,NA,TRBV27,TGTGCCAGCAGCGCAGGGGGCGATATCTACGAGCAGTACTTC,CASSAGGDIYEQYF
TRBD1,TRBJ2-3,many,TRBV28,TGTGCCAGCAGTTCCGTAGAGGGACAGTCCTATACGCAGTATTTT,CASSSVEGQSYTQYF
NA,TRBJ1-1,many,TRBV5-1,TGCGCCAGCAGCTTCGGGGCAACCAGCAACACTGAAGCTTTCTTT,CASSFGATSNTEAFF
NA,TRBJ1-2,many,TRBV7-2,TGTGCCAGCAGCTTAGTTCAGGGAAAAAACTATGGCTACACCTTC,CASSLVQGKNYGYTF
NA,TRBJ2-1,many,TRBV7-2,TGTGCCAGCAGCTTAGGACTCTCCTCATACAATGAGCAGTTCTTC,CASSLGLSSYNEQFF
TRBD1,TRBJ2-1,few,TRBV29-1,TGCAGCGTTCCGAAAAGAACCGGGACAGGGGTCGATGAGCAGTTCTTC,CSVPKRTGTGVDEQFF
NA,TRBJ2-6,NA,TRBV12-3/TRBV12-4,TGTGCCAGCATCCGTCAGGGACCCCCTGGGGCCAACGTCCTGACTTTC,CASIRQGPPGANVLTF
NA,TRBJ2-1,many,TRBV9,TGTGCCAGCGGCTCAATCGAGAACAATGAGCAGTTCTTC,CASGSIENNEQFF
NA,TRBJ1-1,many,TRBV12-3/TRBV12-4,TGTGCCAGCAACCTAAACTCTCGACTGTTTTCAGACACTGAAGCTTTCTTT,CASNLNSRLFSDTEAFF
NA,TRBJ2-3,many,TRBV27,TGTGCCATTACAGTTGCAGATACGCAGTATTTT,CAITVADTQYF
TRBD2,TRBJ2-1,few,TRBV9,TGTGCCAGCAATCCTAGCGGAGCATACAATGAGCAGTTCTTC,CASNPSGAYNEQFF
NA,TRBJ1-5,few,TRBV27,TGTGCCAGCAGTTTTCGGGGGGGTCAGCCCCAGCATTTT,CASSFRGGQPQHF
NA,TRBJ1-2,NA,TRBV7-9,NA,CASSFVGQGSGGTF
TRBD1,TRBJ2-2,many,TRBV11-2,TGTGCCAGCAGCTCTGCCACGTTCCTCGGGACAGGAGGTACCGGGGAGCTGTTTTTT,CASSSATFLGTGGTGELFF
TRBD2,TRBJ2-7,many,TRBV6-2/TRBV6-3,TGTGCCAGCAGTTACCGGGAGGGCGGATACGAGCAGTACTTC,CASSYREGGYEQYF
NA,TRBJ1-1,few,TRBV4-2,TGTGCCAGCAGCCAGACCACAGCGGGGGGCCTAAACACTGAAGCTTTCTTT,CASSQTTAGGLNTEAFF
NA,TRBJ2-3,many,TRBV7-2,TGTGCCAGCAGCTTGGAAGCGGTTAGCACAGATACGCAGTATTTT,CASSLEAVSTDTQYF
NA,TRBJ1-3,few,TRBV18,TGTGCCAGCTCACCATCCGACGGAAGTACTGGAAACACCATATATTTT,CASSPSDGSTGNTIYF
NA,TRBJ1-1,few,TRBV14,TGTGCCAGCAGCCCTCCTCATAGACTCCGGATGAACACTGAAGCTTTCTTT,CASSPPHRLRMNTEAFF